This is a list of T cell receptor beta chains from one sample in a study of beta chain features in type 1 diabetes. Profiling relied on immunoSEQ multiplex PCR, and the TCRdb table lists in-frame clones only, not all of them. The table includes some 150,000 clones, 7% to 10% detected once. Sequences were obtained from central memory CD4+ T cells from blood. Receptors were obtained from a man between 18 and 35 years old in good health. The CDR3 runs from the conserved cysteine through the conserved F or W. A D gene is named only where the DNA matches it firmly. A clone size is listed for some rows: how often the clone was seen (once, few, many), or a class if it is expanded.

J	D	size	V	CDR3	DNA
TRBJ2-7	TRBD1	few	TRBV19	CATRTGSAYEQYF	TGTGCCACCAGGACAGGCTCCGCGTACGAGCAGTACTTC
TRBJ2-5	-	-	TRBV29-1	CSGIAQGYQETQYF	TGCAGCGGGATAGCTCAGGGTTACCAAGAGACCCAGTACTTC
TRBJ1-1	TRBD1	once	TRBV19	CASSPGQGGTEAFF	TGTGCCAGTAGTCCTGGACAGGGAGGGACTGAAGCTTTCTTT
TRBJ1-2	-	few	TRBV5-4	CASRQGTGSFHYGYTF	TGTGCCAGCAGACAAGGAACAGGGAGCTTCCACTATGGCTACACCTTC
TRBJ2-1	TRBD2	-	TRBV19	CASSQGLAREQFF	TGTGCCAGTAGTCAGGGACTAGCGAGAGAGCAGTTCTTC
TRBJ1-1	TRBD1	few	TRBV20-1	CSASSTGAAFF	TGCAGTGCTAGTTCGACAGGGGCTGCTTTCTTT
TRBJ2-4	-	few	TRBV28	CASSLGGGLRRSIQYF	TGTGCCAGCAGTTTAGGTGGGGGCCTCAGAAGAAGCATTCAGTACTTC
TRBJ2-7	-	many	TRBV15	CATSRDAEVVNEQYF	TGTGCCACCAGCAGAGATGCAGAGGTGGTCAACGAGCAGTACTTC
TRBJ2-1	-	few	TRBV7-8	CASSLAGGIEQFF	TGTGCCAGCAGCTTAGCTGGGGGGATTGAGCAGTTCTTC
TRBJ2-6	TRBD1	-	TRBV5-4	CASSLMGQGYSGANVLTF	TGTGCCAGCAGCTTGATGGGACAGGGGTACTCTGGGGCCAACGTCCTGACTTTC
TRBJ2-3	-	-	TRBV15	CATSLRSTDTQYF	TGTGCCACCAGCCTGAGGAGCACAGATACGCAGTATTTT
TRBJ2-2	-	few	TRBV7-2	CASSREDSPNTGELFF	TGTGCCAGCTCCCGCGAGGACAGCCCGAACACCGGGGAGCTGTTTTTT
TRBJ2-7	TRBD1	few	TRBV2	CASTGDRAYEQYF	TGTGCCAGCACTGGGGACAGGGCCTACGAGCAGTACTTC
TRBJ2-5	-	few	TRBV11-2	CASSPVPKETQYF	TGTGCCAGCAGCCCAGTGCCAAAGGAGACCCAGTACTTC
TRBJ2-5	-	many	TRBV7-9	CASTAQETQYF	TGTGCCAGCACCGCGCAAGAGACCCAGTACTTC
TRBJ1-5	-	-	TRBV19	CASSDDRLNQPQHF	TGTGCCAGTAGTGACGACAGGCTCAATCAGCCCCAGCATTTT
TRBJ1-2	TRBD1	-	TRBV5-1	CASSLLGQGHTYGYTF	TGCGCCAGCAGCTTGTTGGGACAGGGCCACACGTATGGCTACACCTTC
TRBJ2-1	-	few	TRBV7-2	CASSLGVSYNEQFF	TGTGCCAGCAGCCTCGGGGTCTCCTACAATGAGCAGTTCTTC
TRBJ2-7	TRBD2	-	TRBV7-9	CASSKRLAGTYEQYF	TGTGCCAGCAGCAAACGACTAGCGGGGACCTACGAGCAGTACTTC
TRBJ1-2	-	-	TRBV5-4	CASSPDGANYGYTF	TGTGCCAGCAGCCCAGACGGAGCTAACTATGGCTACACCTTC
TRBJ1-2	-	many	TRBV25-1	CASSDLQVDGYTF	TGTGCCAGCAGTGATTTACAGGTCGACGGCTACACCTTC
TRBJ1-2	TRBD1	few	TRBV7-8	CASSFPGQGENYGYTF	TGTGCCAGCAGCTTCCCGGGACAGGGGGAAAACTATGGCTACACCTTC
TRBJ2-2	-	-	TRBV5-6	CASSLAGELFF	TGTGCCAGCAGCTTGGCTGGGGAGCTGTTTTTT